These 28 T cell receptor beta chains originate from one sample sequenced in a study of T-cell memory formation after mild COVID-19 listed by TCRdb under 2021. The protocol used for the library was 5' RACE. The sequencer listed for this sample is Illumina NovaSeq 6000. TCRdb reanalyzed the raw reads on its own, using fastp at Q25 for trimming and MiXCR for clone calling, and kept in-frame beta chains. Under each unique CDR3 protein, matching rows form one entry showing the most common genes and DNA. The sample table contains over 250,000 distinct CDR3 sequences; only one count was recorded for more than 15% of them. Roughly a fifth of the sample goes to the ten largest clones. Input material: PBMCs or a T cell subset sorted from them (not recorded which). The source of these receptors is a man between 18 and 29 years old who had mild COVID-19 (a few samples of this study predate the infection). The sample titles of this study are shuffled in the database, so cell type and time point are left out; the donor was told from shared clones.

This chain joins TRBV5-1 and TRBJ1-2, with D maybe TRBD1 (5 bases). CDR1 is SGHRS and CDR2 is YFSETQ in the germline V gene. CDR3 length equals 14 residues. V gave up 0 bases and J gave up 10 bases, with 16 bases separating them. DNA for the CDR3: TGCGCCAGCAGCTTGGCCCCCCCGGGACTCAACTACACCTTC. Its protein is CASSLAPPGLNYTF.

The gene calls are TRBV7-2 and TRBJ2-5, with a possible D match to TRBD2 (5 bases). CDR3 size: 15 residues. Per germline, CDR1 SGHTA and CDR2 FQGNSA. The V end was cut by 5 bases, the J end by 5 bases, with 18 bases between. CDR3 amino acids: CASSRLRVKRETQYF. CDR3 nucleotide sequence: TGTGCCAGCAGCCGTTTAAGGGTAAAGCGGGAGACCCAGTACTTC.

V and J are TRBV5-8 and TRBJ2-4; maybe TRBD2 (6 bases). Germline CDR1 SGHTS, CDR2 YDEGEE. The CDR3 is 15 residues long. Trimming removed 4 bases from V and 8 bases from J, with 19 bases in between. The chain's CDR3 is CASSLGLSGRDIQYF. The DNA for the CDR3 is TGTGCCAGCAGCCTGGGACTGTCGGGCCGAGACATTCAGTACTTC.

The table lists this clonotype with a few counts. The chain links TRBV11-2 to TRBJ2-3; maybe TRBD2 (6 bases). This CDR3 region has 16 residues. The ends were cut back, 1 base at V and 2 bases at J, with 13 bases in the middle. The germline CDR1 and CDR2 sequences are SGHAT and FQNNGV. CDR3 loop: CASSLGTSRDTDTQYF. CDR3 nucleotide sequence: TGTGCCAGCAGCTTAGGCACTAGCCGAGACACAGATACGCAGTATTTT.

This rearrangement joins TRBV4-3 to TRBJ1-2; 7 bases agree with TRBD1. The V gene end was trimmed by 3 bases and the J gene end by 7 bases; junction bases not matched to a gene: 8. The germline CDR1 and CDR2 sequences are LGHNA and YSLEER. This CDR3 comprises 14 residues. The DNA of the CDR3 is TGCGCCAGCAGCCAGATGACAGGGACTGGTGGCTACACCTTC. It yields the protein CASSQMTGTGGYTF.

The sample holds a few counts of this clonotype. The J gene is TRBJ1-2, the V gene TRBV7-2; the D gene is possibly TRBD1 (6 bases). The V end lost 8 bases, the J end lost 11 bases, and 21 bases lay between the germline ends. The CDR3 covers 13 residues. The germline gives CDR1 SGHTA, CDR2 FQGNSA. In DNA form, the CDR3 reads TGTGCCAGCGGATTCAAAGGGGGTTCGGGGTACACCTTC. Its translation is CASGFKGGSGYTF.

This clonotype has more than one count but fewer than ten. The chain joins TRBV5-4 to TRBJ1-1; the D gene is possibly TRBD1 (6 bases). This CDR3 is built from 14 residues. Germline V CDR1 and CDR2: SGHNT, YYREEE (reference sequence). V was trimmed by 4 bases and J by 0 bases, leaving 10 bases between them. DNA of the CDR3: TGTGCCAGCAGCGAGGGGGGCATGAACACTGAAGCTTTCTTT. Its protein product is CASSEGGMNTEAFF.

This clonotype occurred many times. The chain uses TRBV20-1 and TRBJ2-7; the D gene is possibly TRBD1 (6 bases). The CDR3 sequence is 14 residues long. Trimming cost V 4 bases and J 4 bases, with 17 bases left between them. Looked up from germline, CDR1 is DFQATT and CDR2 is SNEGSKA (reference sequence). CDR3: CSAKQGWAPYEQYF. The CDR3 coding sequence is TGCAGTGCTAAACAGGGTTGGGCGCCATACGAGCAGTACTTC.

This clonotype has more than one count but fewer than ten. The chain links TRBV4-1 to TRBJ1-1; D not resolved. With 2 bases removed from V and 0 bases from J, the gap between germline ends came to 4 bases. CDR1 is MGHRA, CDR2 YSYEKL, per germline. This CDR3 has 13 residues. The CDR3 coding sequence is TGCGCCAGCAGCCAAATTATGAACACTGAAGCTTTCTTT. It is translated as CASSQIMNTEAFF.

In regard to this clonotype: The junction and the germline gene differ at one end; a read error may be behind it. The V call is TRBV7-6, the J call TRBJ2-3, with D perhaps TRBD2 (5 bases). This CDR3 is built from 13 residues. Germline V gene sequence: CDR1 SGHVS, CDR2 FNYEAQ. CDR3 residues: CASSRGNTVTQYF. CDR3 in DNA: TGTGCCAGCAGCCGAGGGAACACAGTTACGCAGTATTTT.

The rearrangement joins TRBV6-5 to TRBJ1-5; 8 bases agree with TRBD1. The CDR3 length is 15 residues. Per the germline V gene, CDR1 is MNHEY and CDR2 is SVGAGI. V dropped 6 bases and J dropped 5; count of bases not matched to a gene: 9. The CDR3 sequence is CASSKTGQVYQPQHF. The DNA for the CDR3 is TGTGCCAGCAGCAAGACGGGACAGGTCTATCAGCCCCAGCATTTT.

The gene calls are TRBV20-1 and TRBJ2-2, with D perhaps TRBD1 or TRBD2 (5 bases each). V was pared by 5 bases and J by 4 bases, with 14 bases between. The CDR3 spans 14 residues. Germline assignment: CDR1 DFQATT and CDR2 SNEGSKA (reference sequence). CDR3 nucleotide sequence: TGCAGTGCTGCAGGGAGATTCGGCACCGGGGAGCTGTTTTTT. It codes for CSAAGRFGTGELFF.

This clonotype was seen at least ten times. The chain employs TRBV29-1 and TRBJ1-5, with 7 bases identical to TRBD1. J lost 0 bases, V lost 6 bases, and 8 bases had no gene match. The CDR3 sequence is 15 residues long. Germline V CDR1 and CDR2: SQVTM, ANQGSEA. DNA of the CDR3: TGCAGCGTCTCATTTGGGACAGCTAGCAATCAGCCCCAGCATTTT. It encodes CSVSFGTASNQPQHF.

This clonotype was detected ten times or more. The J gene is TRBJ2-1, the V gene TRBV29-1, with a weak D call TRBD1 (6 bases). Germline V gives CDR1 SQVTM, CDR2 ANQGSEA. The CDR3 runs to 13 residues. The V end lost 7 bases, the J end lost 4 bases, and 14 bases lay between the germline ends. The CDR3 sequence: CSGELGTYNEQFF. Written as DNA, the CDR3 is TGCAGCGGCGAACTCGGGACATACAATGAGCAGTTCTTC.

V usage is TRBV7-2 and J usage is TRBJ2-1; 14 bases line up with TRBD2. This CDR3 contains 15 residues. The junction had 7 bases not matched to a gene; V was cut back by 5 bases and J by 10 bases. Germline V lookup: CDR1 SGHTA, CDR2 FQGNSA. The DNA of the CDR3 is TGTGCCAGCAGCCCGGGACTAGCGGGGGCCCTAGAGCAGTTCTTC. Encoded protein: CASSPGLAGALEQFF.

The sample holds a few counts of this clonotype. This sequence joins TRBV10-3 and TRBJ2-5; possible D gene TRBD2, 6 bases. The CDR3 runs 15 residues. V was cut by 3 bases and J by 2 bases, with 13 bases left in between. CDR1 and CDR2 (germline): ENHRY, SYGVKD. The CDR3 here is CAISEGRTQQETQYF. The CDR3 region has the DNA TGTGCCATCAGTGAAGGGAGGACACAACAAGAGACCCAGTACTTC.

This clonotype was counted ten times or more. The V call is TRBV6-5, the J call TRBJ2-2, with unresolved D. Trimming took off 6 bases at V and 7 bases at J, with 6 bases between the two ends. The CDR3 contains 11 residues. Germline CDR1 MNHEY, CDR2 SVGAGI. CDR3 protein: CASRGYGELFF. CDR3 nucleotides: TGTGCCAGCAGGGGGTACGGGGAGCTGTTTTTT.

CDR3 DNA sequence: TGCAGTGCTAGACGAGGAACTAATGAAAAACTGTTTTTT. Its translation: CSARRGTNEKLFF. The chain combines TRBV20-1 with TRBJ1-4; D is uncertain. The germline gives CDR1 DFQATT, CDR2 SNEGSKA (reference sequence). The CDR3 covers 13 residues. V lost 2 bases and J 1 base, leaving 5 bases between the germline ends.

This clonotype was recorded a few times. CDR3 region: CASTVRTAPGQAFF. Written as DNA, the CDR3 is TGTGCCAGTACCGTCCGGACGGCCCCAGGGCAAGCTTTCTTT. The V call is TRBV19, the J call TRBJ1-1, with D perhaps TRBD1 (5 bases). V shed 7 bases and J shed 9 bases, with 21 bases lying between them. This CDR3 region has 14 residues. CDR1 and CDR2 from the germline V gene are LNHDA and SQIVND (reference sequence).

V gene TRBV21-1 combines with J gene TRBJ2-7; TRBD2 is the table's D call and was not checked against the DNA. TRBV21-1 is described as a pseudogene. The CDR3 length is 17 residues. This chain's CDR3 is CASSRGSRRGDSYEQYV. CDR3 DNA: TGTGCCAGCAGCAGAGGGTCTAGGCGGGGGGACTCCTACGAGCAGTACGTC.

For the CDR3, the DNA is TGTGCCAGCAGCCCCCTTGAGACAGGGGTCGGCTATGGCTACACCTTC. This encodes CASSPLETGVGYGYTF. The chain carries TRBV7-9 and TRBJ1-2; 8 bases line up with TRBD1. With V trimmed by 5 bases and J by 4 bases, 12 bases remained unmatched. Germline V CDR1 and CDR2: SEHNR, FQNEAQ (reference sequence). The CDR3 sequence is 16 residues long.

This clonotype was detected a few times. CDR3 loop: CASSRRSGANVLTF. DNA of the CDR3: TGTGCCAGCAGCCGAAGGTCCGGGGCCAACGTCCTGACTTTC. The J gene is TRBJ2-6, the V gene TRBV6-5; D gene uncertain. Trimming removed 6 bases at V and 4 bases at J, with 10 bases between. Germline loops: CDR1 MNHEY, CDR2 SVGAGI. The CDR3 contains 14 residues.

This clonotype has at least ten counts. This sequence joins TRBV12-3 or TRBV12-4 and TRBJ1-2; D unresolved. With 3 bases removed from V and 8 bases from J, the gap between germline ends came to 16 bases. This CDR3 spans 14 amino acids. CDR3: CASSLGSPVGGYTF. The CDR3 DNA is TGTGCCAGCAGTTTGGGGAGCCCCGTGGGGGGCTACACCTTC.

The chain combines TRBV7-6 with TRBJ2-7; 8 bases align to TRBD1. V gave up 5 bases and J gave up 2 bases; unmatched junction bases: 14. The CDR3 is 17 amino acids. Germline CDR1 SGHVS, CDR2 FNYEAQ. The CDR3 DNA sequence: TGTGCCAGCAGCCCCACCCCGGTCCCAGGGGGCGCCTACGAGCAGTACTTC. As protein: CASSPTPVPGGAYEQYF.

J is TRBJ2-5 and V is TRBV20-1, with 10 nucleotides matching TRBD1. The CDR3 runs to 14 residues. Germline V gene data show CDR1 as DFQATT and CDR2 as SNEGSKA (reference sequence). Losses at the gene ends were 6 bases for V and 4 bases for J; bases not matched to a gene: 8. The CDR3 sequence: CSAQLRDRGETQYF. The CDR3 coding sequence is TGCAGTGCCCAACTCCGGGACAGGGGAGAGACCCAGTACTTC.

This clonotype was detected only a few times. The gene calls are TRBV6-6 and TRBJ2-7; TRBD1 matches at 7 bases. J was trimmed by 0 bases and V by 6 bases; bases with no gene match: 8. Germline V gene sequence: CDR1 MNHNY, CDR2 SVGAGI (reference sequence). The CDR3 extends over 15 amino acids. CDR3 sequence: CASSAPGQSSYEQYF. Written as DNA, the CDR3 is TGTGCCAGCAGCGCCCCGGGACAGAGCTCCTACGAGCAGTACTTC.

The table lists this clonotype with many counts. V gene TRBV7-2 combines with J gene TRBJ2-7; D is possibly TRBD1 or TRBD2 (6 bases each). Between the trimmed V and J ends, which lost 5 bases and 6 bases, there was a span of 17 bases. The length of the CDR3 is 14 residues. CDR1 is SGHTA, CDR2 FQGNSA, per germline. CDR3 amino acids: CASSAGGPSTEQYF. The CDR3 DNA follows: TGTGCCAGCAGCGCCGGGGGCCCCAGCACCGAGCAGTACTTC. The variable domain in full, completed from reference TRBV7-2 and TRBJ2-7, reads GAGVSQSPSNKVTEKGKDVELRCDPISGHTALYWYRQSLGQGLEFLIYFQGNSAPDKSGLPSDRFSAERTGGSVSTLTIQRTQQEDSAVYLCASSAGGPSTEQYFGPGTRLTVT.

This clonotype turned up a few times. This rearrangement joins TRBV6-1 to TRBJ1-2; TRBD1 is a possible D gene (5 bases). The CDR3 loop spans 15 amino acids. Germline loops: CDR1 MNHNS, CDR2 SASEGT. The V and J ends lost 2 bases and 4 bases respectively, with 14 bases between them. CDR3 in DNA: TGTGCCAGCAGTGAATATCAGGGAAACCCCTATGGCTACACCTTC. It codes for CASSEYQGNPYGYTF.